A selection of T cell receptor beta chains follows, all from one sample in a study of long-term antiretroviral therapy in people with HIV. Sequenced by immunoSEQ multiplex PCR; TCRdb stores in-frame clones only, minus some. The table lists 25,000 to 35,000 clones, 75% to 90% of them singletons, with approximately 3.6% in the top ten. The sample was unsorted PBMCs, taken 0.8 years before starting antiretroviral therapy. These receptors all stem from a man between 18 and 35 years old with HIV. Both conserved end residues are part of each CDR3. The D gene is left open where the match is weak. Clone size, where shown, is once, few, many, or a class for clones that have expanded.

j_gene,d_gene,abundance,v_gene,CDR3aa,CDR3nt
TRBJ1-2,.,.,TRBV5-6,CASSLGTRYGYTF,TGTGCCAGCAGCCTCGGGACACGCTATGGCTACACCTTC
TRBJ2-3,.,.,TRBV6-5,CASRNSAAQYF,TGTGCCAGCAGGAACAGTGCCGCGCAGTATTTT
TRBJ2-3,.,.,TRBV9,CASSAIRTPRDTQYF,TGTGCCAGCAGCGCCATACGGACTCCGCGCGATACGCAGTATTTT
TRBJ2-7,.,.,TRBV6-1,CASTSRQQGIYEQYF,TGTGCCAGCACCTCGAGGCAGCAGGGGATCTACGAGCAGTACTTC
TRBJ2-7,.,.,TRBV7-2,CASSLQVEGEQYF,TGTGCCAGCAGCTTACAGGTTGAGGGCGAGCAGTACTTC
TRBJ1-6,.,few,TRBV4-3,CASSQDPVDSTNSPLHF,TGCGCCAGCAGCCAAGATCCAGTGGACAGTACGAATTCACCCCTCCACTTT
TRBJ1-2,.,.,TRBV7-2,CASSLGRDRYGYTF,TGTGCCAGCAGCTTGGGGAGGGATCGCTATGGCTACACCTTC
TRBJ2-1,TRBD2,once,TRBV19,CASSIGAGAGYEQFF,TGTGCCAGTAGTATAGGTGCGGGAGCGGGGTATGAGCAGTTCTTC
TRBJ1-5,.,.,TRBV19,CASSIVEQPQHF,TGTGCCAGTAGTATAGTGGAACAGCCCCAGCATTTT
TRBJ2-6,TRBD1,.,TRBV6-5,CASSPTGGGANVLTF,TGTGCCAGCAGCCCCACAGGGGGTGGGGCCAACGTCCTGACTTTC
TRBJ1-5,.,.,TRBV5-1,CASSRTGGSNQPQHF,TGCGCCAGCAGCCGGACCGGCGGTAGCAATCAGCCCCAGCATTTT
TRBJ2-2,.,.,TRBV2,CASHSEVTGELFF,TGTGCCAGCCATAGTGAGGTCACCGGGGAGCTGTTTTTT
TRBJ2-7,TRBD1,.,TRBV11-2,CASRQGARYEQYF,TGTGCCAGCAGACAGGGGGCTCGCTACGAGCAGTACTTC
TRBJ2-2,.,few,TRBV2,CASSAFSGNTGELFF,TGTGCCAGCAGTGCGTTTAGCGGCAACACCGGGGAGCTGTTTTTT
TRBJ1-2,TRBD1,.,TRBV5-6,CASQEGADGYGYTF,TGTGCCAGCCAGGAGGGGGCGGATGGCTATGGCTACACCTTC
TRBJ2-3,.,once,TRBV18,CASSPLPGGGDTQYF,TGTGCCAGCTCACCCCTCCCCGGGGGAGGAGATACGCAGTATTTT